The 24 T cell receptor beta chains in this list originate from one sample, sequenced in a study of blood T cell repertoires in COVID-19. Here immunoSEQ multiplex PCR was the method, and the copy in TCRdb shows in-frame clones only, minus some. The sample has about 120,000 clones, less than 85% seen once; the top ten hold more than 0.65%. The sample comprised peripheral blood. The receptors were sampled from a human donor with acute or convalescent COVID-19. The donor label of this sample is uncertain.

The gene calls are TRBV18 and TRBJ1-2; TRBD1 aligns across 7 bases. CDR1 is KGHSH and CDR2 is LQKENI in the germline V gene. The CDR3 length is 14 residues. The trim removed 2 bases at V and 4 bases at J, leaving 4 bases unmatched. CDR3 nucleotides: TGTGCCAGCTCACCATCCAACAGGGGCTATGGCTACACCTTC. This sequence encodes CASSPSNRGYGYTF.

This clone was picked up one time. CDR3 DNA sequence: TGCAGCGTTGAAGAAAGCCTTACGGACAATGAGCAGTTCTTC. This codes for CSVEESLTDNEQFF. The V and J genes are TRBV29-1 and TRBJ2-1; no clear D gene. The CDR3 has 14 residues. With 0 bases removed from V and 5 bases from J, the gap between germline ends came to 11 bases. Per the germline V gene, CDR1 is SQVTM and CDR2 is ANQGSEA.

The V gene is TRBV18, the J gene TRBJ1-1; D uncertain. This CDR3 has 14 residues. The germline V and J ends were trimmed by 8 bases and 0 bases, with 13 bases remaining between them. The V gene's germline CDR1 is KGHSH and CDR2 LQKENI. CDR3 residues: CASGREGLNTEAFF. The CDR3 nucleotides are TGTGCCAGCGGTCGGGAAGGTTTGAACACTGAAGCTTTCTTT.

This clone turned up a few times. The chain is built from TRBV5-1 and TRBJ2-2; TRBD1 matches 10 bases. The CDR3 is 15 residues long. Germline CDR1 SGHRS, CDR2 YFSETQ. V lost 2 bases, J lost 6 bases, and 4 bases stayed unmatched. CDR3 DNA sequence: TGCGCCAGCAGCTTCGGGACAGGGGACGCCGGGGAGCTGTTTTTT. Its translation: CASSFGTGDAGELFF. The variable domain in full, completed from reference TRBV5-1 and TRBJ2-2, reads KAGVTQTPRYLIKTRGQQVTLSCSPISGHRSVSWYQQTPGQGLQFLFEYFSETQRNKGNFPGRFSGRQFSNSRSEMNVSTLELGDSALYLCASSFGTGDAGELFFGEGSRLTVL.

CDR3 DNA sequence: TGCAGCGTTGGGGGGACAGATGGCTACACCTTC. Residues: CSVGGTDGYTF. This sequence joins TRBV29-1 and TRBJ1-2; 7 bases are a match to TRBD1. The germline V gene has CDR1 SQVTM and CDR2 ANQGSEA. After removal of 4 bases from V and 6 bases from J, the junction contained 2 bases not matched to a gene. The CDR3 contains 11 residues.

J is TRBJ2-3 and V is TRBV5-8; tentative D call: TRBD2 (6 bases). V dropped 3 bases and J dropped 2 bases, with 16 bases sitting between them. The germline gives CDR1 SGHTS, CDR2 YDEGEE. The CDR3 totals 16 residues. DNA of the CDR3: TGTGCCAGCAGCTCTCTAGGCGCGGGGACCACAGATACGCAGTATTTT. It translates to CASSSLGAGTTDTQYF.

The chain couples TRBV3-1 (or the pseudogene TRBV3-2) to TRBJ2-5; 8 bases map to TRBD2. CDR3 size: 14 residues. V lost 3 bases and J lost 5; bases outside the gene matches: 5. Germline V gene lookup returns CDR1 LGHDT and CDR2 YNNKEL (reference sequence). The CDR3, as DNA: TGTGCCAGCAGCCATAGCGGGGAGGGGGAGACCCAGTACTTC. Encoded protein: CASSHSGEGETQYF.

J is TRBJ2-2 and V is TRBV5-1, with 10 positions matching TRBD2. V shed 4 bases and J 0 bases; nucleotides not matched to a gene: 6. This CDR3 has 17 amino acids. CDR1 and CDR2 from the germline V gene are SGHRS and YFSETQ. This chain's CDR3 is CASSPIAGGTNTGELFF. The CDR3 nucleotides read TGCGCCAGCAGCCCAATAGCGGGGGGTACGAACACCGGGGAGCTGTTTTTT. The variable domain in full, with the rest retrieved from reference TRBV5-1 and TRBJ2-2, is KAGVTQTPRYLIKTRGQQVTLSCSPISGHRSVSWYQQTPGQGLQFLFEYFSETQRNKGNFPGRFSGRQFSNSRSEMNVSTLELGDSALYLCASSPIAGGTNTGELFFGEGSRLTVL.

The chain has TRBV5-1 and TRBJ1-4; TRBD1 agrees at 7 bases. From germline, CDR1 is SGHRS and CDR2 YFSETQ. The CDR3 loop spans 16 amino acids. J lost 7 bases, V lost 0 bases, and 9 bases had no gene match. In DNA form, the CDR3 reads TGCGCCAGCAGCTTGGCCACAGGGGTGCTCGGTGAAAAACTGTTTTTT. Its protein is CASSLATGVLGEKLFF.

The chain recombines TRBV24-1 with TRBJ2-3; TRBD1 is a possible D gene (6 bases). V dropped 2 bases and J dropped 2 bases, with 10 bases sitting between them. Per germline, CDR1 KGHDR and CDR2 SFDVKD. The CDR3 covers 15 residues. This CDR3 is CATSDSGQHTDTQYF. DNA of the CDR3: TGTGCCACCAGTGATTCAGGACAGCACACAGATACGCAGTATTTT.

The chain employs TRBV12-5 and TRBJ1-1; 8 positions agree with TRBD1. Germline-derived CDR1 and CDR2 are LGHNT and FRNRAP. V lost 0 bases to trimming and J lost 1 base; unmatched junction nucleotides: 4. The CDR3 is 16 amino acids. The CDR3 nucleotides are TGTGCTAGTGGTTTGGTACTAGGACAGGGGAACACTGAAGCTTTCTTT. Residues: CASGLVLGQGNTEAFF. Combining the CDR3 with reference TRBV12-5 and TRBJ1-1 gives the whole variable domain DARVTQTPRHKVTEMGQEVTMRCQPILGHNTVFWYRQTMMQGLELLAYFRNRAPLDDSGMPKDRFSAEMPDATLATLKIQPSEPRDSAVYFCASGLVLGQGNTEAFFGQGTRLTVV.

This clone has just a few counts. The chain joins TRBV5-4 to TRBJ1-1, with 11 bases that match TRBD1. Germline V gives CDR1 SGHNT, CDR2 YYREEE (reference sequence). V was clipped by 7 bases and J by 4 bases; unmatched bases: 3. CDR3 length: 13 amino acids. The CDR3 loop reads CASRDRGTTEAFF. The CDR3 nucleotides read TGTGCCAGCCGGGACAGGGGGACCACTGAAGCTTTCTTT.

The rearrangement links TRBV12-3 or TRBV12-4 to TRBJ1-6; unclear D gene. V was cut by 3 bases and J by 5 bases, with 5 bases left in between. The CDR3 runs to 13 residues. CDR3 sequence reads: CASSFGDNSPLHF. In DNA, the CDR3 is TGTGCCAGCAGTTTCGGGGATAATTCACCCCTCCACTTT.

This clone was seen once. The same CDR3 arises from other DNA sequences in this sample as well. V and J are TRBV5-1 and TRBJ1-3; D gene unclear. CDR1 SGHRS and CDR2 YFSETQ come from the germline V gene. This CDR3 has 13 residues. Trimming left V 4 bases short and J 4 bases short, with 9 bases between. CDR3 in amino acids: CASSLRQGNTIYF. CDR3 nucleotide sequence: TGCGCCAGCAGCCTCCGTCAGGGAAACACCATATATTTT.

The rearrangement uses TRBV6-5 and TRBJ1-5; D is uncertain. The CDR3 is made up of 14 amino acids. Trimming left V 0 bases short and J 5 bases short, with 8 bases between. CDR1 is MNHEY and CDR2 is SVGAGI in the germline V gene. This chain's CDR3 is CASSYSGGDQPQHF. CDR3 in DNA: TGTGCCAGCAGTTACTCCGGCGGGGATCAGCCCCAGCATTTT.

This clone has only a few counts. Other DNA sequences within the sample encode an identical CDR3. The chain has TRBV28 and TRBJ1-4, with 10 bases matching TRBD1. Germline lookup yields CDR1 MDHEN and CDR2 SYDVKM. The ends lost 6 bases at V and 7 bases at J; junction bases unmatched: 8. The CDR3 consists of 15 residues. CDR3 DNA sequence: TGTGCCAGCAGCCCTCCGGGACAGGGGAGTGAAAAACTGTTTTTT. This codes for CASSPPGQGSEKLFF.

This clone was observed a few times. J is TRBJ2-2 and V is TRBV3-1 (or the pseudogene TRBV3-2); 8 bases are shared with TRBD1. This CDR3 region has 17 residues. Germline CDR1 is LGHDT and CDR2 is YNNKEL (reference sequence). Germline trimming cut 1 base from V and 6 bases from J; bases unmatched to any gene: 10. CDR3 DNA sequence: TGTGCCAGCAGCCAAGGAGACAGGGGTAAAGGGGCCGGGGAGCTGTTTTTT. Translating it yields CASSQGDRGKGAGELFF.

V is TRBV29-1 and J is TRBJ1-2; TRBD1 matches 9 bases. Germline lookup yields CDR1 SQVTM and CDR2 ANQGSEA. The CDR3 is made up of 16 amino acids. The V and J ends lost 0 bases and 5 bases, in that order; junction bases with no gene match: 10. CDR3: CSVEDEQGAGRYGYTF. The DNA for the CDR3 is TGCAGCGTTGAAGATGAACAGGGGGCGGGAAGATATGGCTACACCTTC.

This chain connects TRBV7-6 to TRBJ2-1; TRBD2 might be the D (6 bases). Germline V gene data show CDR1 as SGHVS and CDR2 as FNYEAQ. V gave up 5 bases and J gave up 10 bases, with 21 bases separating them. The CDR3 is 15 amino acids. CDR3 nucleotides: TGTGCCAGCAGCCAGACGTATGCGCGGGGCAACGAGCAGTTCTTC. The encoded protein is CASSQTYARGNEQFF.

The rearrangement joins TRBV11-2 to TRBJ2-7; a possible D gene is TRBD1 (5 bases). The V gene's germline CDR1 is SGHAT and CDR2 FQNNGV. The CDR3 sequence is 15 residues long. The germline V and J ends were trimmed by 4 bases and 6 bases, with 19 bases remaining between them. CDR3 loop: CASSSRVAPSLEQYF. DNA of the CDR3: TGTGCCAGCAGCTCCAGGGTTGCCCCCTCTCTCGAGCAGTACTTC.

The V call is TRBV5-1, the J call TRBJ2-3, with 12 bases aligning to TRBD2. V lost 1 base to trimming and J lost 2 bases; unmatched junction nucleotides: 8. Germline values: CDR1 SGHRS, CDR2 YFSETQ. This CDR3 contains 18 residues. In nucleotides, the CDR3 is TGCGCCAGCAGCTTGAGGTCCGCTAGCGGGGGGGCCACAGATACGCAGTATTTT. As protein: CASSLRSASGGATDTQYF.

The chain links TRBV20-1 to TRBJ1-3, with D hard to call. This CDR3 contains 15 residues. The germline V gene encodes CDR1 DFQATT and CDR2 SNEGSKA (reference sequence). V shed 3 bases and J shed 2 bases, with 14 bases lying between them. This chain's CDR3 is CSASGGSRAGNTIYF. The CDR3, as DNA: TGCAGTGCTAGTGGCGGGTCAAGGGCTGGAAACACCATATATTTT.

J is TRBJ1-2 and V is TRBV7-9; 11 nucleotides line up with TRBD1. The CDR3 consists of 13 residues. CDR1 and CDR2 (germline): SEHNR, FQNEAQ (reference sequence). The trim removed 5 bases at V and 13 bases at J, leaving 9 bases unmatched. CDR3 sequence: CASSPWDRGVVTF. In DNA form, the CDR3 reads TGTGCCAGCAGCCCATGGGACAGGGGGGTTGTCACCTTC.

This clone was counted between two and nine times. The DNA for the CDR3 is TGTGCCAGCAGTCCGGTGACAGGGCTTCCCCTACTATATGGCTACACCTTC. This translates into CASSPVTGLPLLYGYTF. The chain employs TRBV28 and TRBJ1-2, with 7 nucleotides matching TRBD1. Trimming removed 5 bases from V and 5 bases from J; junction bases left unmatched: 17. CDR1 is MDHEN and CDR2 is SYDVKM in the germline V gene. There are 17 residues in the CDR3.